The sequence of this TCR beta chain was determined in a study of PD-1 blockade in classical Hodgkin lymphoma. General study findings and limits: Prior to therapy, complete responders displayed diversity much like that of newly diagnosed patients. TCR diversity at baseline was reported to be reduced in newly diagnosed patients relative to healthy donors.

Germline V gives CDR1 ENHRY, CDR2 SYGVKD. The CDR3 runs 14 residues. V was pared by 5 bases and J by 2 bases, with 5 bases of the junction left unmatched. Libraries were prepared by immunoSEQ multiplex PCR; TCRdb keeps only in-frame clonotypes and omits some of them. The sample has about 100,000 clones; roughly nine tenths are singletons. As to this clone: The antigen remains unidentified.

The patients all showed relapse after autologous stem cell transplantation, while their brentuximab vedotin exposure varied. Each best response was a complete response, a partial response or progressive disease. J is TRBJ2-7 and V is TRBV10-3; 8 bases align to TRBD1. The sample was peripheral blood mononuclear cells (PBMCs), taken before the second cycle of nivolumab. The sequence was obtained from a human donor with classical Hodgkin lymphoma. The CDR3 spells CAISPGTGTYEQYF. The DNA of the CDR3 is TGTGCCATCAGTCCCGGGACAGGTACCTACGAGCAGTACTTC.